These 10 T cell receptor beta chains were all obtained from the same sample, sequenced in a study of T cell repertoires in cytomegalovirus infection. TCRdb reprocessed the reads via MiXCR and lists one record per CDR3 protein. Among hundreds of thousands of distinct CDR3 sequences listed, 33% were seen once. The antigens these receptors bind are not known. Sample: cultured PBMCs, taken from culture after CMV antigen stimulation. The receptors were gathered from a human donor in good health (CMV status not recorded). Some clones in this sample may be carry-over from other donors' samples.

This clonotype has at least ten counts. This chain connects TRBV7-2 to TRBJ2-4, with D perhaps TRBD1 or TRBD2 (5 bases each). Trimming took 5 bases from V and 1 from J, leaving 12 bases between them. CDR3 size: 15 residues. Germline values: CDR1 SGHTA, CDR2 FQGNSA. DNA of the CDR3: TGTGCCAGCAGCCCGGGGCCGTTCGCCAAAAACATTCAGTACTTC. It translates to CASSPGPFAKNIQYF.

This clonotype has a count of ten or more. The gene calls are TRBV5-4 and TRBJ2-7; D is possibly TRBD2 (5 bases). Germline values: CDR1 SGHNT, CDR2 YYREEE (reference sequence). The CDR3 runs 16 residues. The ends were cut back, 0 bases at V and 4 bases at J, with 17 bases in the middle. CDR3 in DNA: TGTGCCAGCAGCTTGGAGCTGGGAGTTAGCCCTTACGAGCAGTACTTC. Translating it yields CASSLELGVSPYEQYF. The full variable domain, completed using reference TRBV5-4 and TRBJ2-7, is ETGVTQSPTHLIKTRGQQVTLRCSSQSGHNTVSWYQQALGQGPQFIFQYYREEENGRGNFPPRFSGLQFPNYSSELNVNALELDDSALYLCASSLELGVSPYEQYFGPGTRLTVT.

This clonotype was found many times. The chain has TRBV7-2 and TRBJ2-3; 14 bases are a match to TRBD2. The ends lost 4 bases at V and 4 bases at J; junction bases unmatched: 1. This CDR3 is 15 amino acids long. Germline V CDR1 and CDR2: SGHTA, FQGNSA. CDR3 in amino acids: CASSSGLAGADTQYF. CDR3 nucleotides: TGTGCCAGCAGCTCGGGACTAGCGGGAGCAGATACGCAGTATTTT.

The V and J genes are TRBV7-9 and TRBJ2-1; 8 nucleotides align to TRBD2. The CDR3 is made up of 15 amino acids. Germline CDR1 SEHNR, CDR2 FQNEAQ (reference sequence). Trimming at V came to 2 bases and at J to 8 bases, leaving 8 bases not matched to a gene. The CDR3 loop reads CASSLKRELFYEQFF. The CDR3, as DNA: TGTGCCAGCAGCTTAAAGCGGGAGTTATTTTATGAGCAGTTCTTC.

The rearrangement joins TRBV7-6 to TRBJ2-3; unclear D gene. This CDR3 is 17 amino acids long. V lost 0 bases and J 0 bases, leaving 13 bases between the germline ends. From germline, CDR1 is SGHVS and CDR2 FNYEAQ. The CDR3 reads CASSLARGDSSTDTQYF. The CDR3 DNA sequence: TGTGCCAGCAGCTTAGCTCGTGGTGACTCTAGCACAGATACGCAGTATTTT.

V and J are TRBV6-5 and TRBJ2-3, with a weak D call TRBD1 (6 bases). Germline-derived CDR1 and CDR2 are MNHEY and SVGAGI. The V end lost 5 bases, the J end lost 0 bases, and 30 bases lay between the germline ends. This CDR3 has 21 amino acids. The CDR3 DNA is TGTGCCAGCAGTACACGGAACAGGGACACCTACCCACCCCGAAGCACAGATACGCAGTATTTT. It yields the protein CASSTRNRDTYPPRSTDTQYF.

This clonotype has only a few counts. The chain is built from TRBV6-1 and TRBJ2-1; D not resolved. The CDR3 runs 14 residues. The V end was cut by 9 bases, the J end by 0 bases, with 12 bases between. Germline V gene sequence: CDR1 MNHNS, CDR2 SASEGT. CDR3: CASINPSSYNEQFF. In DNA form, the CDR3 reads TGTGCCAGTATAAACCCGAGCTCCTACAATGAGCAGTTCTTC.

The chain carries TRBV4-3 and TRBJ2-1, with 7 bases matching TRBD2. Germline V gene data show CDR1 as LGHNA and CDR2 as YSLEER. V gave up 0 bases and J gave up 6 bases; unmatched junction bases: 5. The CDR3 loop spans 15 amino acids. As DNA, the CDR3 is TGCGCCAGCAGCCAAGACGGGGGGAGGGCCAATGAGCAGTTCTTC. Translated, it gives CASSQDGGRANEQFF.

The J gene is TRBJ2-3, the V gene TRBV11-2; D perhaps matches TRBD2 (5 bases). This CDR3 comprises 16 residues. Trimming pared 1 base from V and 5 bases from J, leaving 16 bases between. Germline assignment: CDR1 SGHAT and CDR2 FQNNGV. The CDR3, as DNA: TGTGCCAGCAGCTTAGGAGGGCGGGCGGGCGGAGATACGCAGTATTTT. Translated, it gives CASSLGGRAGGDTQYF.

The chain is built from TRBV27 and TRBJ1-2; D uncertain. V gave up 0 bases and J gave up 2 bases, with 10 bases separating them. Germline values: CDR1 MNHEY, CDR2 SMNVEV (reference sequence). CDR3 size: 15 residues. This chain's CDR3 is CASSLSPGNNYGYTF. The CDR3 DNA reads TGTGCCAGCAGTTTATCCCCGGGCAACAACTATGGCTACACCTTC.